This T cell receptor beta chain was observed in a study of CD8 T cells in Susac syndrome. RNA in amounts of roughly 0.5 to 1 ug was reverse transcribed with random hexamers. TCR beta CDR3 was amplified by immunoSEQ covering 54 Vbeta and 13 Jbeta. TCRdb reprocessed the immunoSEQ multiplex PCR reads via MiXCR and lists one record per CDR3 protein. The sample records about 73,000 distinct CDR3 sequences, around 96% being singletons. With 6 bases removed from V and 1 base from J, the gap between germline ends came to 10 bases. The CDR3 is made up of 15 amino acids. From germline, CDR1 is MNHEY and CDR2 SVGAGI.

This clonotype was obtained from a human donor with multiple sclerosis. The rearrangement links TRBV6-5 to TRBJ2-6, with D unresolved. Sequences were obtained from CD8+ T cells from PBMCs. CDR3 sequence (DNA): TGTGCCAGCAGACTCGGACCATCTGGGGCCAACGTCCTGACTTTC. This encodes CASRLGPSGANVLTF.